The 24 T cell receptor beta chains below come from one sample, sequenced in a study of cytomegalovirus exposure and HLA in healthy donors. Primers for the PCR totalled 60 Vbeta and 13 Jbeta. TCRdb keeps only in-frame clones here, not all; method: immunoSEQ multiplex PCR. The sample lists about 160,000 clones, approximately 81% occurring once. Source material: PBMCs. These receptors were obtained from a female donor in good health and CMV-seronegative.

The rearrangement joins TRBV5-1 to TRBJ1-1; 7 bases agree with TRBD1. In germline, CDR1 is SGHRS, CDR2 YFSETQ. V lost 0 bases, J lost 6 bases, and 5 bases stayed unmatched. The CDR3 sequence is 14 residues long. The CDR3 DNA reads TGCGCCAGCAGCTTGGGGGACCAGGGGGCTGAAGCTTTCTTT. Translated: CASSLGDQGAEAFF.

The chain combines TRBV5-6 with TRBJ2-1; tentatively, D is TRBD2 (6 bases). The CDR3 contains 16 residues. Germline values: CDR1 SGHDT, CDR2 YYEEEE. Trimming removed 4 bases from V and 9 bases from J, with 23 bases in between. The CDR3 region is CASSPIDRPLGGEQFF. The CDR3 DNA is TGTGCCAGCAGCCCAATCGACAGACCGCTGGGGGGTGAGCAGTTCTTC.

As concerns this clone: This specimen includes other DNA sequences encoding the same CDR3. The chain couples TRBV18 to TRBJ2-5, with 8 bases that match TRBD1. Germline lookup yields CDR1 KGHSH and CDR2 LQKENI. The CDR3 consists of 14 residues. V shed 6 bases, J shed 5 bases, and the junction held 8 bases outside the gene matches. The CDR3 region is CASSPGTGGETQYF. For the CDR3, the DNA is TGTGCCAGCTCGCCCGGGACAGGCGGGGAGACCCAGTACTTC.

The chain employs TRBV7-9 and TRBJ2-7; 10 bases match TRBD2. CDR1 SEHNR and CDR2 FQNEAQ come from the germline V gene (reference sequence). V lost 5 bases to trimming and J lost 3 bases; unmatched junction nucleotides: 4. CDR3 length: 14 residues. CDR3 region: CASSPGTSVYEQYF. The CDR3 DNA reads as TGTGCCAGCAGCCCCGGGACTAGCGTCTACGAGCAGTACTTC.

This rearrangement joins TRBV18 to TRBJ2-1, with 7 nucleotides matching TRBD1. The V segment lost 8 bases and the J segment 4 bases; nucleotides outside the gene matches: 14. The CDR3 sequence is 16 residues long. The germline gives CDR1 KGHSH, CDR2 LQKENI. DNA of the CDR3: TGTGCCAGCACGACACGACAGGGAGAAGGGTACAATGAGCAGTTCTTC. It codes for CASTTRQGEGYNEQFF.

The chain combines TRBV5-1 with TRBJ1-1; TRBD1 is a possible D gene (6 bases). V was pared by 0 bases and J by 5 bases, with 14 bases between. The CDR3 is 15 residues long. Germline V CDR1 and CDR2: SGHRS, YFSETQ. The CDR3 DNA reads TGCGCCAGCAGCTTGGATGGGGGGGCGTGGACTGAAGCTTTCTTT. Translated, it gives CASSLDGGAWTEAFF.

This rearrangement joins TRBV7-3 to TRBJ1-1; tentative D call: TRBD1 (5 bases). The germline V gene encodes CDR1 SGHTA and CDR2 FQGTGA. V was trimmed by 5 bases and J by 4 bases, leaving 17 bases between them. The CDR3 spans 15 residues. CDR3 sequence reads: CASSPGRLGPTEAFF. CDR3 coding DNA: TGTGCCAGCAGCCCCGGTCGTTTGGGGCCCACTGAAGCTTTCTTT.

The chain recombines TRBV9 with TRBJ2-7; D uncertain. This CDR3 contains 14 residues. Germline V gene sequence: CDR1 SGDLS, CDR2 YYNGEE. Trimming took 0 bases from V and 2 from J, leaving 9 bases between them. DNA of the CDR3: TGTGCCAGCAGCGTAGGACACACGACCTACGAGCAGTACTTC. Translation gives CASSVGHTTYEQYF.

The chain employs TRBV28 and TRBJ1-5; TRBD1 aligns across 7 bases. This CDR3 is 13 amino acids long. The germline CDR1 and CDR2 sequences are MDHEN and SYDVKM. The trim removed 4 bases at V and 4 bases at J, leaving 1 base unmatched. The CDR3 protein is CASSSTGNQPQHF. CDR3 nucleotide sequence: TGTGCCAGCAGTTCGACAGGGAATCAGCCCCAGCATTTT.

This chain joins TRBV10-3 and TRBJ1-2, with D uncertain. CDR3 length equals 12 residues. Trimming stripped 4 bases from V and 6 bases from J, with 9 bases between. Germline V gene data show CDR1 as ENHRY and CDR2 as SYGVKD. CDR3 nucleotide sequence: TGTGCCATCAGTGTCTCGGGGAATGGCTACACCTTC. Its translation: CAISVSGNGYTF.

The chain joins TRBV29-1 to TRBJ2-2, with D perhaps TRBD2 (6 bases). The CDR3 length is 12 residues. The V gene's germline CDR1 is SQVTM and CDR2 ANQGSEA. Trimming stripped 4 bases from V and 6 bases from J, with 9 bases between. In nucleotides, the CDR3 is TGCAGCGTTGGGGGGGTCGCCGGGGAGCTGTTTTTT. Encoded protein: CSVGGVAGELFF.

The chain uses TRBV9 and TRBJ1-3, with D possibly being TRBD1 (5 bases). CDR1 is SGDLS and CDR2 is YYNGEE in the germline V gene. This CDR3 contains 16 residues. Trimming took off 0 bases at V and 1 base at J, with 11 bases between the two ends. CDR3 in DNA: TGTGCCAGCAGCGTAGCCGCAGGGTCATCTGGAAACACCATATATTTT. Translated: CASSVAAGSSGNTIYF.

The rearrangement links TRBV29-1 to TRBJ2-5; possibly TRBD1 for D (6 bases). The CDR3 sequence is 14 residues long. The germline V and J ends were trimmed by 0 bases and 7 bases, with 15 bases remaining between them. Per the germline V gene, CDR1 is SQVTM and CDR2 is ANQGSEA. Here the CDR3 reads CSVEEAHRAGTQYF. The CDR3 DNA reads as TGCAGCGTTGAAGAGGCGCACAGGGCCGGGACCCAGTACTTC.

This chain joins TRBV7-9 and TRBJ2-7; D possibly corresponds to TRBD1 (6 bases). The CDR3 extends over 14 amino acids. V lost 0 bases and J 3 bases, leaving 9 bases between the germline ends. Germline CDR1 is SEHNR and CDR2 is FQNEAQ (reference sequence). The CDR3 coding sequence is TGTGCCAGCAGCTTAGCTGGGGGCAGCTACGAGCAGTACTTC. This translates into CASSLAGGSYEQYF.

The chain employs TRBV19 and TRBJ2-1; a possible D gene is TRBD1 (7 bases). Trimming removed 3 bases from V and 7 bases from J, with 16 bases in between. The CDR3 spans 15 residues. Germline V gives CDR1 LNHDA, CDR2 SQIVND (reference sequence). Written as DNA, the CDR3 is TGTGCCAGTAGTATCTGGCCGACAGGGAGGAATGAGCAGTTCTTC. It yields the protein CASSIWPTGRNEQFF.

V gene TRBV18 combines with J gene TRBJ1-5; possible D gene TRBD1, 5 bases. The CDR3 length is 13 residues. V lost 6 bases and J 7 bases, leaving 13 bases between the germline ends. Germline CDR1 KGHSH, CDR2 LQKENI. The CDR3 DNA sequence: TGTGCCAGCTCTCGGGACGGGGGACAGCCCCAGCATTTT. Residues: CASSRDGGQPQHF. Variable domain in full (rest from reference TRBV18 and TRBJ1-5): NAGVMQNPRHLVRRRGQEARLRCSPMKGHSHVYWYRQLPEEGLKFMVYLQKENIIDESGMPKERFSAEFPKEGPSILRIQQVVRGDSAAYFCASSRDGGQPQHFGDGTRLSIL.

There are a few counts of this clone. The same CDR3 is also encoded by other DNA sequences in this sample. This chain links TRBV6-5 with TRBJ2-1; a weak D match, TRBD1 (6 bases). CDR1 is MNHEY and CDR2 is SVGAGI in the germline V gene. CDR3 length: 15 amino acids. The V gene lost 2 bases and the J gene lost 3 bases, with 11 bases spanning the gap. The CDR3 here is CASSYGQGIYNEQFF. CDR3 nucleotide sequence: TGTGCCAGCAGTTACGGTCAGGGGATCTACAATGAGCAGTTCTTC.

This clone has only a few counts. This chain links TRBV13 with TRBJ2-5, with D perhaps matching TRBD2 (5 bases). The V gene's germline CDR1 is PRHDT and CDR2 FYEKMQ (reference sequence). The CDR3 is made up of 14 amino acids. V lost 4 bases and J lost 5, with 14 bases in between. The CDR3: CASSSSIGLETQYF. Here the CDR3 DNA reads TGTGCCAGCAGCTCAAGCATAGGACTGGAGACCCAGTACTTC.

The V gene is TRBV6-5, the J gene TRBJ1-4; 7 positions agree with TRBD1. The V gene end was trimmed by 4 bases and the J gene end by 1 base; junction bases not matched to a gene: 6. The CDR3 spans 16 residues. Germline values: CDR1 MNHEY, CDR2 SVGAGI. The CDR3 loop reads CASSFQGVGTNEKLFF. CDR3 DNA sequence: TGTGCCAGCAGTTTTCAGGGGGTAGGAACTAATGAAAAACTGTTTTTT.

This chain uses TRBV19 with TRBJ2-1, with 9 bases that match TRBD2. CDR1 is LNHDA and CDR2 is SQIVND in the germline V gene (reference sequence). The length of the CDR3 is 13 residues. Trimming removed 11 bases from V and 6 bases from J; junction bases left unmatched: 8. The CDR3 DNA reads TGTGCCGCCGGTAGCGGGAGCCCCAATGAGCAGTTCTTC. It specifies CAAGSGSPNEQFF.

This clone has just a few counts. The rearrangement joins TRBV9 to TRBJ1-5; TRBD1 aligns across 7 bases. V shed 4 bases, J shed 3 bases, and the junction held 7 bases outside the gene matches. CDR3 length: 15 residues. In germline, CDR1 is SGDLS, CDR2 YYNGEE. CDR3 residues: CASSPWDSPNQPQHF. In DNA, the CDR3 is TGTGCCAGCAGCCCCTGGGACAGTCCCAATCAGCCCCAGCATTTT.

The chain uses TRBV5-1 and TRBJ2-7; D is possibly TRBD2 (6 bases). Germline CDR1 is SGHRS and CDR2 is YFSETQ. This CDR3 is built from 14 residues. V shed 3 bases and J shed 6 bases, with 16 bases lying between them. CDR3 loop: CASSWGREPGEQYF. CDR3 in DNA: TGCGCCAGCAGCTGGGGTCGGGAGCCCGGCGAGCAGTACTTC.

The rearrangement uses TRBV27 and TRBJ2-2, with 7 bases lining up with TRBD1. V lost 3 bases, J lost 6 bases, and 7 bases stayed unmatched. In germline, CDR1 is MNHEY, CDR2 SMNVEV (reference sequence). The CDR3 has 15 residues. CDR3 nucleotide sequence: TGTGCCAGCAGTTTCATCGAAACAGGGGCCGGGGAGCTGTTTTTT. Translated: CASSFIETGAGELFF.

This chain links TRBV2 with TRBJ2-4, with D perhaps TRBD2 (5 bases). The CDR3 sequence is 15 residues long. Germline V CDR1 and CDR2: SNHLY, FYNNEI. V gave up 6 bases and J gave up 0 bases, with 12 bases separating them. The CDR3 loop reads CASRSDGIAKNIQYF. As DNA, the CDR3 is TGTGCCAGCAGAAGCGACGGGATAGCCAAAAACATTCAGTACTTC.